The TCR beta chain under discussion was sequenced for a study of shared clonotypes between healthy human individuals. The study, taken as a whole, reports: Estimated clonotype richness was generally higher in naive than memory subsets.

Trimming at V came to 3 bases and at J to 4 bases, leaving 4 bases not matched to a gene. Germline V gene data show CDR1 as LNHDA and CDR2 as SQIVND (reference sequence). The CDR3 spans 15 residues. An approximately 200 ng quantity of DNA, about 30,000 T cell genomes, went into the sorted-subset replicate PCRs. Using immunoSEQ multiplex PCR, the repertoire was profiled, and TCRdb retains in-frame clones only, with some absent. The repertoire holds about 2.3 million clones, with just under 95% as singletons. The study drew all its donors from Caucasian adults living in Nashville, Tennessee. Concerning this clone: Antigen unknown.

The TCR originated in a man between 18 and 29 years old in good health. Some clones in this sample may be carry-over from other donors' samples. The sequenced sample consisted of naive CD4+ T cells from PBMCs. Subset meaning: CD45RA+ positively selected. The chain combines TRBV19 with TRBJ1-2, with TRBD1 matching over 11 bases. The CDR3 here is CASSMGQGDVYGYTF. The CDR3 DNA is TGTGCCAGTAGTATGGGACAGGGGGATGTCTATGGCTACACCTTC.